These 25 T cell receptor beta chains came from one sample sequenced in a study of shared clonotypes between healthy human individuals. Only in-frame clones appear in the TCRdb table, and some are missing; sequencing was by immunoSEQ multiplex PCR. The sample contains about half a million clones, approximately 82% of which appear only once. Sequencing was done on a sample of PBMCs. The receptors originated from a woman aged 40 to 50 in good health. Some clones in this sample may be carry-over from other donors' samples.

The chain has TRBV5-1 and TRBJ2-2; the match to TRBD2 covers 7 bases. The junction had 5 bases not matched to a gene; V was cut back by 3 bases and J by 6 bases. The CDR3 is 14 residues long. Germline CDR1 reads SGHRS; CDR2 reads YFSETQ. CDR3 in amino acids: CASSSGLEPGELFF. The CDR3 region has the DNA TGCGCCAGCAGCTCCGGACTAGAACCCGGGGAGCTGTTTTTT.

CDR3 protein: CSATGYNEQFF. In nucleotides, the CDR3 is TGCAGTGCTACGGGTTACAATGAGCAGTTCTTC. The rearrangement uses TRBV20-1 and TRBJ2-1; no definite D call. The CDR3 spans 11 residues. V was clipped by 4 bases and J by 4 bases, with 5 bases between them. Germline loops: CDR1 DFQATT, CDR2 SNEGSKA (reference sequence).

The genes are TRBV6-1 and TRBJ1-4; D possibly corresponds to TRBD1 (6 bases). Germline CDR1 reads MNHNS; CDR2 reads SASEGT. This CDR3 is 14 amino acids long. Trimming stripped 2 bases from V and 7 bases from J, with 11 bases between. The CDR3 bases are TGTGCCAGCAGTGAACAGGGGTCGAGTGAAAAACTGTTTTTT. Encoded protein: CASSEQGSSEKLFF.

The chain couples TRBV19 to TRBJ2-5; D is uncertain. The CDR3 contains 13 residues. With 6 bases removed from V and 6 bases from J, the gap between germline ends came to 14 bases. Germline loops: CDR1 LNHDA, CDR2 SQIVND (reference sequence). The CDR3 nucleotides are TGTGCCAGTAGCCAGCAAGGGTGGAAGACCCAGTACTTC. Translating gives CASSQQGWKTQYF.

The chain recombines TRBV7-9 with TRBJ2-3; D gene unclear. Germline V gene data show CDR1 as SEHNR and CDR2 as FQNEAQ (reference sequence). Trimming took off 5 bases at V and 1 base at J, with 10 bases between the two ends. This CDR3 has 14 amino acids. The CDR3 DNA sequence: TGTGCCAGCAGCCTGCAGGAGCGCACAGATACGCAGTATTTT. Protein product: CASSLQERTDTQYF.

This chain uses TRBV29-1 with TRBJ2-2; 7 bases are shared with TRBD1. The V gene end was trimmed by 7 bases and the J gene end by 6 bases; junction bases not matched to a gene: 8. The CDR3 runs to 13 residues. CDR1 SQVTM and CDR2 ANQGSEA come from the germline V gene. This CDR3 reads CSALTQGAGELFF. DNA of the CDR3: TGCAGCGCCCTGACCCAGGGGGCCGGGGAGCTGTTTTTT.

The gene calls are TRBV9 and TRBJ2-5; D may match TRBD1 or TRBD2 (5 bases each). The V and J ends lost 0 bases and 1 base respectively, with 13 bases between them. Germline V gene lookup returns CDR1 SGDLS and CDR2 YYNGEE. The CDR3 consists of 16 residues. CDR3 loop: CASSVGGSTAQETQYF. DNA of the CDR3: TGTGCCAGCAGCGTAGGGGGGTCGACAGCCCAAGAGACCCAGTACTTC.

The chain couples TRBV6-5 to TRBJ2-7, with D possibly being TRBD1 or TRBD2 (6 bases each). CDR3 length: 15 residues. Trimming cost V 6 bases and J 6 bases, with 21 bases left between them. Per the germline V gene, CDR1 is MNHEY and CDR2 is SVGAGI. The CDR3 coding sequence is TGTGCCAGCAGACCCCTGGGGGGCGCGTCTTCCGAGCAGTACTTC. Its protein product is CASRPLGGASSEQYF.

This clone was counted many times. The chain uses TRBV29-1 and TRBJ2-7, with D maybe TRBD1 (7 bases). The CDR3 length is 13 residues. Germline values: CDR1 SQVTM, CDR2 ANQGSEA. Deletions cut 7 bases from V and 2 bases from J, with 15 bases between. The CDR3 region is CSAQTGRTYEQYF. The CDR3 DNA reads TGCAGCGCCCAGACAGGGAGGACCTACGAGCAGTACTTC.

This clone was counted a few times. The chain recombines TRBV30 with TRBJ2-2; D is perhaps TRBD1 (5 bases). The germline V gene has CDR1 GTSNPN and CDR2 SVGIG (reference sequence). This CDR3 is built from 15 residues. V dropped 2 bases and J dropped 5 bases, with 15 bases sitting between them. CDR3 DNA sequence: TGTGCCTGGAGTTCCGGCAGGGTGGGGACCGGGGAGCTGTTTTTT. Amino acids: CAWSSGRVGTGELFF.

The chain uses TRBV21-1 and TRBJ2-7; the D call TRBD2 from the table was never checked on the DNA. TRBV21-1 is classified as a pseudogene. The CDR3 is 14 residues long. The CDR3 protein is CASSHIAGSCEQYF. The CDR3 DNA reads TGTGCCAGCAGCCATATAGCGGGATCCTGCGAGCAGTACTTC.

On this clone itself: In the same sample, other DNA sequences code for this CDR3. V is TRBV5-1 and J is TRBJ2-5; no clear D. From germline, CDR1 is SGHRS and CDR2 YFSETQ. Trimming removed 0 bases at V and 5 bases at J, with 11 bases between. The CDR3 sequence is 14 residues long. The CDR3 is CASSLAREKETQYF. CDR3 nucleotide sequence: TGCGCCAGCAGCTTGGCCCGTGAGAAGGAGACCCAGTACTTC.

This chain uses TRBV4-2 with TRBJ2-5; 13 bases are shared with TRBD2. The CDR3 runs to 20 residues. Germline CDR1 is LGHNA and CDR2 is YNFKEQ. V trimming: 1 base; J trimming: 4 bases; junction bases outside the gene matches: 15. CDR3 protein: CASSQVSVGLAGYFVETQYF. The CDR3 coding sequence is TGTGCCAGCAGCCAAGTTTCGGTGGGACTAGCGGGATATTTCGTAGAGACCCAGTACTTC.

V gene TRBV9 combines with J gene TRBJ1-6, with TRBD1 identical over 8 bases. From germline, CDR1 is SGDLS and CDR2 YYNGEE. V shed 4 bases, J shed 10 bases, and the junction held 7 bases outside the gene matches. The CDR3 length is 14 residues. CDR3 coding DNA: TGTGCCAGCAGCAAAGGGACAGGTGGATCACCCCTCCACTTT. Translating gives CASSKGTGGSPLHF.

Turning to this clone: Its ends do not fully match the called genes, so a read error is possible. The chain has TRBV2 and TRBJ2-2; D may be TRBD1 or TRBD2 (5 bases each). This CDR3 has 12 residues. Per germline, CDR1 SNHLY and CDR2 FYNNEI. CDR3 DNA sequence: TGTGCCAGCAGTCAGGGTACCGGGGAGCTGCTTTTT. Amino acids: CASSQGTGELLF.

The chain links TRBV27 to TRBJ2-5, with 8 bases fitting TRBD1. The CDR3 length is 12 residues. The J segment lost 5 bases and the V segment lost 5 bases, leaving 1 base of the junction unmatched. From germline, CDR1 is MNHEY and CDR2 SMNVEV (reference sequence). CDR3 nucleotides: TGTGCCAGCAGTACAGGGGGGGAGACCCAGTACTTC. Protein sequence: CASSTGGETQYF.

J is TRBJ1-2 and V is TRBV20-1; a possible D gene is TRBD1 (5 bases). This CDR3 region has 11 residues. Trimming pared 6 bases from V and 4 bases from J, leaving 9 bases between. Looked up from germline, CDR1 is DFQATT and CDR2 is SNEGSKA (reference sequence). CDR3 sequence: CSAGVAYGYTF. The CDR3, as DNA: TGCAGTGCAGGGGTGGCCTATGGCTACACCTTC.

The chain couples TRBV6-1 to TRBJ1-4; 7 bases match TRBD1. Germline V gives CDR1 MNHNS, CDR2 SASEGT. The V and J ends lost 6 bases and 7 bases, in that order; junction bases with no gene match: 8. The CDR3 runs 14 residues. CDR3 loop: CASRTRQGGEKLFF. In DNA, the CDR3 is TGTGCCAGCAGAACCCGACAGGGAGGTGAAAAACTGTTTTTT.

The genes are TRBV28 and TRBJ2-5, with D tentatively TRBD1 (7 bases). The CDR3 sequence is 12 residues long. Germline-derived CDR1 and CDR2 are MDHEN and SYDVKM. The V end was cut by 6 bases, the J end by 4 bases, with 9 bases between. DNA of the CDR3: TGTGCCAGCAGGCAGGGGGGAGAGACCCAGTACTTC. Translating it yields CASRQGGETQYF.

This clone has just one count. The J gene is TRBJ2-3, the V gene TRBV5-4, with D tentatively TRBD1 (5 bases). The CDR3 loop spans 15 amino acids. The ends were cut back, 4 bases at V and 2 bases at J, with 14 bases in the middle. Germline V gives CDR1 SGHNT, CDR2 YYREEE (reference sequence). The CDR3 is CASSTRTRTTDTQYF. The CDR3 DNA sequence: TGTGCCAGCAGCACGCGGACAAGGACCACAGATACGCAGTATTTT.

CDR3 in DNA: TGTGCCAGCAGCTTAGACAGGGGCACTGAAGCTTTCTTT. This gives the protein CASSLDRGTEAFF. The V call is TRBV11-1, the J call TRBJ1-1; TRBD1 agrees at 7 bases. The germline gives CDR1 SGHAT, CDR2 FQDESV (reference sequence). Trimming removed 1 base from V and 4 bases from J; junction bases left unmatched: 0. The CDR3 contains 13 residues. Supplemented by reference TRBV11-1 and TRBJ1-1, the full variable domain reads EAEVAQSPRYKITEKSQAVAFWCDPISGHATLYWYRQILGQGPELLVQFQDESVVDDSQLPKDRFSAERLKGVDSTLKIQPAELGDSAMYLCASSLDRGTEAFFGQGTRLTVV.

CDR3 sequence reads: CASSLESPDTQYF. CDR3 nucleotides: TGTGCCAGCAGCCTAGAGTCCCCAGATACGCAGTATTTT. The V gene is TRBV7-2, the J gene TRBJ2-3; no firm D call. V was shortened by 5 bases and J by 4 bases, with 10 bases between the two germline ends. Germline V CDR1 and CDR2: SGHTA, FQGNSA. The CDR3 loop spans 13 amino acids.

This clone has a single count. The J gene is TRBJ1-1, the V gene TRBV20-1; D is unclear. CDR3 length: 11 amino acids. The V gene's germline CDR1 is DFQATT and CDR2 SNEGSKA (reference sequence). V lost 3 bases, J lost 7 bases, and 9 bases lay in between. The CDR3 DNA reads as TGCAGTGCTAGTGCAAGGGTTGAAGCTTTCTTT. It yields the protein CSASARVEAFF.

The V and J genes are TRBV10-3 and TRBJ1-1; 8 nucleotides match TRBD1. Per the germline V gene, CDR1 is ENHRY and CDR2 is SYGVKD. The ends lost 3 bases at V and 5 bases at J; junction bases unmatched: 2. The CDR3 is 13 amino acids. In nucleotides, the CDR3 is TGTGCCATCAGTGACAGGGGGCAGACTGAAGCTTTCTTT. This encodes CAISDRGQTEAFF.

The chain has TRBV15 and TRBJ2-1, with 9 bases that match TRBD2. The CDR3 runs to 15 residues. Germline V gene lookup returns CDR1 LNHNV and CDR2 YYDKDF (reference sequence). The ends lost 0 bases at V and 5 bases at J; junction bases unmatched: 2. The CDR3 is CATSRDLAGNNEQFF. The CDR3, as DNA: TGTGCCACCAGCAGAGATCTAGCGGGGAACAATGAGCAGTTCTTC.